The next 8 T cell receptor beta chains were all read from a single sample in a study of blood T cell repertoires in COVID-19. The assay was immunoSEQ multiplex PCR, and TCRdb's table has in-frame clones only and misses some. The table has tens of thousands of clones, roughly nine tenths seen once. The source material was peripheral blood. These receptors came from a human donor in a cohort sampled during active COVID-19.

This chain uses TRBV30 with TRBJ2-5, with D perhaps TRBD2 (6 bases). This CDR3 region has 14 residues. Germline CDR1 and CDR2: GTSNPN and SVGIG (reference sequence). Trimming stripped 4 bases from V and 3 bases from J, with 15 bases between. CDR3 bases: TGTGCCTGGAACGGGGGAGCGGGTAAAGAGACCCAGTACTTC. Translating gives CAWNGGAGKETQYF.

The gene calls are TRBV7-2 and TRBJ2-1; 13 bases fit TRBD2. Looked up from germline, CDR1 is SGHTA and CDR2 is FQGNSA. The CDR3 runs 16 residues. Losses at the gene ends were 2 bases for V and 6 bases for J; bases not matched to a gene: 4. CDR3 sequence: CASSLPGLAGVNEQFF. The CDR3 DNA reads as TGTGCCAGCAGCTTACCTGGACTAGCGGGGGTCAATGAGCAGTTCTTC. The entire variable domain, with the rest obtained from reference TRBV7-2 and TRBJ2-1, is as follows: GAGVSQSPSNKVTEKGKDVELRCDPISGHTALYWYRQSLGQGLEFLIYFQGNSAPDKSGLPSDRFSAERTGGSVSTLTIQRTQQEDSAVYLCASSLPGLAGVNEQFFGPGTRLTVL.

The V call is TRBV9, the J call TRBJ2-1; D might be TRBD2 (6 bases). This CDR3 is built from 16 residues. V lost 5 bases to trimming and J lost 5 bases, with 20 bases between them. Germline loops: CDR1 SGDLS, CDR2 YYNGEE. The CDR3 DNA follows: TGTGCCAGCAGGGCCACCGGGACTGCCACGCACAATGAGCAGTTCTTC. It is translated as CASRATGTATHNEQFF. The variable domain in full, completed from reference TRBV9 and TRBJ2-1, reads DSGVTQTPKHLITATGQRVTLRCSPRSGDLSVYWYQQSLDQGLQFLIQYYNGEERAKGNILERFSAQQFPDLHSELNLSSLELGDSALYFCASRATGTATHNEQFFGPGTRLTVL.

The rearrangement links TRBV7-8 to TRBJ2-5, with 11 bases fitting TRBD1. The CDR3 runs 16 residues. Germline values: CDR1 SGHVS, CDR2 FQNEAQ. V lost 6 bases and J lost 4; bases outside the gene matches: 10. CDR3 coding DNA: TGTGCCAGCAGTCGATCCCCGGGACAGGGGGGAGAGACCCAGTACTTC. This gives the protein CASSRSPGQGGETQYF. The full variable domain, completed using reference TRBV7-8 and TRBJ2-5, is GAGVSQSPRYKVAKRGQDVALRCDPISGHVSLFWYQQALGQGPEFLTYFQNEAQLDKSGLPSDRFFAERPEGSVSTLKIQRTQQEDSAVYLCASSRSPGQGGETQYFGPGTRLLVL.

Here the CDR3 reads CASSHLTGSVGSPLHF. The CDR3 DNA reads TGTGCCAGCAGCCACCTTACAGGGAGCGTCGGTTCACCCCTCCACTTT. V and J are TRBV21-1 and TRBJ1-6; no check of the table's D call, TRBD1, against the DNA was made. TRBV21-1 is described as a pseudogene. The CDR3 consists of 16 residues.

The chain links TRBV5-1 to TRBJ1-1; a weak D match, TRBD1 (6 bases). V shed 1 base and J shed 3 bases, with 16 bases lying between them. The germline gives CDR1 SGHRS, CDR2 YFSETQ. The CDR3 spans 16 residues. The CDR3 reads CASSLKAGAGDTEAFF. CDR3 coding DNA: TGCGCCAGCAGCTTGAAGGCAGGGGCAGGGGACACTGAAGCTTTCTTT. The variable domain in full, completed from reference TRBV5-1 and TRBJ1-1, reads KAGVTQTPRYLIKTRGQQVTLSCSPISGHRSVSWYQQTPGQGLQFLFEYFSETQRNKGNFPGRFSGRQFSNSRSEMNVSTLELGDSALYLCASSLKAGAGDTEAFFGQGTRLTVV.

The rearrangement joins TRBV29-1 to TRBJ2-5, with D perhaps TRBD2 (6 bases). Per the germline V gene, CDR1 is SQVTM and CDR2 is ANQGSEA. V lost 5 bases and J 2 bases, leaving 12 bases between the germline ends. The CDR3 has 13 residues. CDR3: CSVREQLQETQYF. The CDR3 region has the DNA TGCAGCGTTCGGGAGCAGTTACAAGAGACCCAGTACTTC. The full variable domain, its missing parts supplied by reference TRBV29-1 and TRBJ2-5, is SAVISQKPSRDICQRGTSLTIQCQVDSQVTMMFWYRQQPGQSLTLIATANQGSEATYESGFVIDKFPISRPNLTFSTLTVSNMSPEDSSIYLCSVREQLQETQYFGPGTRLLVL.

This chain connects TRBV6-2 or TRBV6-3 to TRBJ2-5; a weak D match, TRBD2 (6 bases). The CDR3 has 13 amino acids. V was cut by 5 bases and J by 5 bases, with 12 bases left in between. Germline CDR1 and CDR2: MNHEY and SVGEGT. In DNA form, the CDR3 reads TGTGCCAGCAGTGGAGGGGTGGCGGAGACCCAGTACTTC. Amino acids: CASSGGVAETQYF.